This section outlines one TCR beta chain sequence together with its context. Antigen unknown. This sample is part of a study of cytomegalovirus exposure and HLA in healthy donors. Study-wide findings and caveats: A classifier reportedly called cytomegalovirus status with high sensitivity and specificity.

Germline assignment: CDR1 WSHSY and CDR2 SAAADI. The CDR3 runs 14 residues. The V end was cut by 6 bases, the J end by 5 bases, with 14 bases between. Sequencing was performed with immunoSEQ multiplex PCR; in TCRdb, only in-frame clones are kept and a portion is missing. This table holds over 200,000 clones, about 90% found once. The source of this sequence is a woman under 30 in good health and CMV-seronegative. Sequences were obtained from PBMCs. V is TRBV10-2 and J is TRBJ1-5, with no clear D. The CDR3 spells CASRATQSHQPQHF. The CDR3 region has the DNA TGCGCCAGCAGAGCCACACAGTCGCATCAGCCCCAGCATTTT.